Below, 9 T cell receptor beta chains from the same sample are listed, as sequenced in a study of a mutant IDH1 vaccine in newly diagnosed glioma. Clones were read by immunoSEQ multiplex PCR, and TCRdb kept only the in-frame ones, dropping some. Of 38,000 or so clones listed, 80% are singletons. Antigen specificity for these receptors is unknown. Stated time point: week 11, during vaccination. The study gave 300 ug of mutant IDH1 20-mer peptide per vaccine dose, with topical imiquimod. This sample comprised peripheral blood mononuclear cells (PBMCs), obtained from a glioma patient whose treatment included an IDH1 peptide vaccine. The receptor source for this set is a woman aged 25-40 years with glioma. Some clones in this sample may be carry-over from other donors' samples.

The CDR3, as DNA: TGTGCCACCAGCAGAGGGGAGGGGATAAGCAATCAGCCCCAGCATTTT. Amino acids: CATSRGEGISNQPQHF. This chain links TRBV15 with TRBJ1-5; tentative D call: TRBD1 (5 bases). Germline V lookup: CDR1 LNHNV, CDR2 YYDKDF (reference sequence). V dropped 1 base and J dropped 1 base, with 11 bases sitting between them. The CDR3 is 16 amino acids.

The CDR3 DNA reads TGTGCCAGTACCGGGACAGGGGAGTTTAGCAATCAGCCCCAGCATTTT. Translated: CASTGTGEFSNQPQHF. This chain links TRBV5-8 with TRBJ1-5, with 10 bases identical to TRBD1. Unmatched junction bases numbered 8, after V lost 8 bases and J lost 0 bases. The CDR3 sequence is 16 residues long. Germline V gene lookup returns CDR1 SGHTS and CDR2 YDEGEE.

V gene TRBV11-1 combines with J gene TRBJ2-7; D tentatively reads TRBD1 or TRBD2 (6 bases each). The CDR3 covers 15 residues. Germline CDR1 is SGHAT and CDR2 is FQDESV (reference sequence). The germline V and J ends were trimmed by 0 bases and 4 bases, with 13 bases remaining between them. CDR3 amino acids: CASSLAQGGRYEQYF. Written as DNA, the CDR3 is TGTGCCAGCAGCTTAGCGCAAGGGGGGCGGTACGAGCAGTACTTC. Together with reference TRBV11-1 and TRBJ2-7, the CDR3 gives the full variable domain: EAEVAQSPRYKITEKSQAVAFWCDPISGHATLYWYRQILGQGPELLVQFQDESVVDDSQLPKDRFSAERLKGVDSTLKIQPAELGDSAMYLCASSLAQGGRYEQYFGPGTRLTVT.

This clone was seen a handful of times. This sequence joins TRBV6-5 and TRBJ1-1; 8 nucleotides align to TRBD1. The junction had 8 bases not matched to a gene; V was cut back by 5 bases and J by 6 bases. From germline, CDR1 is MNHEY and CDR2 SVGAGI. This CDR3 region has 14 residues. CDR3 nucleotides: TGTGCCAGCAGTCACGACAGGGGAGGGGCTGAAGCTTTCTTT. Translating gives CASSHDRGGAEAFF.

The rearrangement links TRBV18 to TRBJ2-3; D remains unclear. Deletions cut 3 bases from V and 2 bases from J, with 3 bases between. The CDR3 has 12 residues. Looked up from germline, CDR1 is KGHSH and CDR2 is LQKENI. CDR3 in amino acids: CASSPSTDTQYF. CDR3 DNA sequence: TGTGCCAGCTCACCCTCCACAGATACGCAGTATTTT.

This rearrangement joins TRBV10-3 to TRBJ2-7, with a weak D call TRBD1 (6 bases). The V end lost 10 bases, the J end lost 7 bases, and 17 bases lay between the germline ends. The CDR3 extends over 12 amino acids. Germline V lookup: CDR1 ENHRY, CDR2 SYGVKD. The CDR3 reads CATRLQGWEQYF. CDR3 bases: TGTGCCACCCGCTTACAGGGTTGGGAGCAGTACTTC.

This clone appeared a few times. This chain links TRBV2 with TRBJ2-1; TRBD2 aligns across 9 bases. The V segment lost 2 bases and the J segment 7 bases; nucleotides outside the gene matches: 9. The CDR3 consists of 16 residues. Germline V gives CDR1 SNHLY, CDR2 FYNNEI. The chain's CDR3 is CASSERVAGALNEQFF. CDR3 coding DNA: TGTGCCAGCAGTGAAAGGGTAGCGGGAGCGCTGAATGAGCAGTTCTTC.

This clone occurred a few times. CDR3 sequence: CATLRGDTEAFF. Here the CDR3 DNA reads TGCGCCACCTTAAGGGGGGACACTGAAGCTTTCTTT. The chain employs TRBV10-2 and TRBJ1-1, with a tentative D call TRBD1 (6 bases). In germline, CDR1 is WSHSY, CDR2 SAAADI. The V end lost 10 bases, the J end lost 3 bases, and 12 bases lay between the germline ends. The CDR3 runs 12 residues.

The chain employs TRBV6-1 and TRBJ2-7; perhaps D is TRBD1 or TRBD2 (6 bases each). The CDR3 contains 15 residues. The ends were cut back, 0 bases at V and 3 bases at J, with 12 bases in the middle. CDR1 and CDR2 (germline): MNHNS, SASEGT. CDR3 bases: TGTGCCAGCAGTGAAGCGAGGGGGGCCTTCTACGAGCAGTACTTC. This translates into CASSEARGAFYEQYF.